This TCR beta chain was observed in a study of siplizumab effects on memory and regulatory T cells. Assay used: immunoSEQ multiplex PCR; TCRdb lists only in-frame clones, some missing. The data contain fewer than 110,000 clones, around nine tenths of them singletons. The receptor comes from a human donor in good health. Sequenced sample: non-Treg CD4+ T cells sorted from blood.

The CDR3 sequence: CASITWGPGNTIYF. The CDR3 DNA reads as TGTGCCAGCATTACCTGGGGACCTGGAAACACCATATATTTT. The V call is TRBV6-1, the J call TRBJ1-3; maybe TRBD1 (5 bases). Germline V gives CDR1 MNHNS, CDR2 SASEGT. Trimming shortened V by 7 bases and J by 2 bases, and 12 bases separated the two germline ends. The CDR3 loop spans 14 amino acids.